Listed below are T cell receptor beta chains from one sample, sequenced in a study of T cells in Graves' hyperthyroidism and ophthalmopathy. TCRdb used MiXCR to reprocess the multiplex PCR reads, holding one entry per CDR3 protein. In the table there are about 600,000 distinct CDR3 sequences, around 15% of which are singletons. The specimen sequenced was blood. These receptors came from a woman in her thirties or forties with Graves' ophthalmopathy. The CDR3 runs from the conserved cysteine through the conserved F or W. The D gene is left open where the match is weak. Clone size appears in some rows only: once, few, many, or a class for an expanded clone.

J: TRBJ1-2
size: -
V: TRBV28
D: -
CDR3: CASSLRTEYGYTF
DNA: TGTGCCAGCAGTTTAAGAACAGAGTATGGCTACACCTTC

J: TRBJ1-6
size: few
V: TRBV12-3/TRBV12-4
D: -
CDR3: CASSFRQSNSPLHF
DNA: TGTGCCAGCAGTTTCCGGCAGAGCAATTCACCCCTCCACTTT

J: TRBJ2-3
size: few
V: TRBV24-1
D: TRBD2
CDR3: CATSWGTSGRWADTQYF
DNA: TGTGCCACCAGTTGGGGGACTAGCGGGAGGTGGGCAGATACGCAGTATTTT

J: TRBJ2-3
size: many
V: TRBV5-5
D: TRBD2
CDR3: CASSLAPGLGGADTQYF
DNA: TGTGCCAGCAGCTTGGCCCCGGGACTAGGGGGAGCAGATACGCAGTATTTT

J: TRBJ2-3
size: -
V: TRBV20-1
D: -
CDR3: CSAPKPGGTDTQYF
DNA: TGCAGTGCCCCCAAGCCGGGCGGCACAGATACGCAGTATTTT

J: TRBJ1-2
size: many
V: TRBV28
D: -
CDR3: CASTLTGFKGGYTF
DNA: TGTGCCAGCACCTTGACAGGATTCAAAGGTGGCTACACCTTC

J: TRBJ2-7
size: -
V: TRBV7-6
D: -
CDR3: CASSLRLTGKDEQYF
DNA: TGTGCCAGCAGCTTAAGGTTAACAGGAAAGGACGAGCAGTACTTC

J: TRBJ2-7
size: few
V: TRBV11-2
D: TRBD2
CDR3: CASSASGSLYEQYF
DNA: TGTGCCAGCAGTGCTAGCGGGAGCTTATACGAGCAGTACTTC

J: TRBJ2-7
size: few
V: TRBV2
D: TRBD2
CDR3: CASSAPGTSGEQYF
DNA: TGTGCCAGCAGCGCTCCCGGGACTAGCGGCGAGCAGTACTTC

J: TRBJ2-5
size: many
V: TRBV7-9
D: -
CDR3: CASSSTFWRPQETQYF
DNA: TGTGCCAGCAGCTCGACCTTTTGGAGGCCTCAAGAGACCCAGTACTTC

J: TRBJ2-1
size: -
V: TRBV11-3
D: TRBD2
CDR3: CASSLEASGSHEQFF
DNA: TGTGCCAGCAGCTTAGAAGCTAGCGGGAGTCATGAGCAGTTCTTC

J: TRBJ2-3
size: -
V: TRBV29-1
D: -
CDR3: CSAPDPTDTQYF
DNA: TGCAGCGCTCCGGATCCCACAGATACGCAGTATTTT

J: TRBJ2-7
size: -
V: TRBV27
D: TRBD1
CDR3: CASSLFGTDYEQYF
DNA: TGTGCCAGCAGTTTATTTGGGACAGACTACGAGCAGTACTTC

J: TRBJ1-3
size: -
V: TRBV18
D: -
CDR3: CASSPPSDTSGNTIYF
DNA: TGTGCCAGCTCACCACCGTCGGACACCTCTGGAAACACCATATATTTT

J: TRBJ1-2
size: -
V: TRBV6-1
D: -
CDR3: CASSVYYQPQVDGYTF
DNA: TGTGCCAGCAGTGTGTACTACCAACCCCAGGTGGATGGCTACACCTTC

J: TRBJ2-3
size: -
V: TRBV5-1
D: TRBD2
CDR3: CASSPGTSGGSTDTQYF
DNA: TGCGCCAGCAGCCCAGGGACTAGCGGGGGGAGCACAGATACGCAGTATTTT

J: TRBJ2-4
size: many
V: TRBV2
D: -
CDR3: CASSESRSPDGIQYF
DNA: TGTGCCAGCAGTGAAAGTCGGTCGCCGGACGGCATTCAGTACTTC

J: TRBJ1-5
size: -
V: TRBV11-2
D: -
CDR3: CASSSTLGNQPQHF
DNA: -

J: TRBJ2-7
size: many
V: TRBV7-2
D: TRBD2
CDR3: CASSLGRGGGASFYEQYF
DNA: TGTGCCAGCAGCTTAGGGCGAGGCGGGGGGGCCAGTTTCTACGAGCAGTACTTC

J: TRBJ2-7
size: -
V: TRBV18
D: -
CDR3: CASSPGVSSEQYF
DNA: TGTGCCAGCTCACCAGGGGTATCTAGCGAGCAGTACTTC

J: TRBJ1-6
size: -
V: TRBV11-2
D: -
CDR3: CASSGGADNNSPLHF
DNA: TGTGCCAGCAGCGGTGGGGCAGATAATAATTCACCCCTCCACTTT

J: TRBJ1-5
size: few
V: TRBV3-1
D: -
CDR3: CASSQAYDQPQHF
DNA: TGTGCCAGCAGCCAAGCTTACGATCAGCCCCAGCATTTT

J: TRBJ2-6
size: few
V: TRBV6-1
D: -
CDR3: CASKEGGAGANVLTF
DNA: TGTGCCAGCAAGGAAGGAGGGGCTGGGGCCAACGTCCTGACTTTC

J: TRBJ2-3
size: few
V: TRBV29-1
D: -
CDR3: CSVEDRGRTDTQYF
DNA: TGCAGCGTTGAAGACAGAGGCAGAACAGATACGCAGTATTTT

J: TRBJ1-1
size: many
V: TRBV18
D: -
CDR3: CASSPHGSEAFF
DNA: TGTGCCAGCTCACCCCACGGGTCTGAAGCTTTCTTT

J: TRBJ1-2
size: many
V: TRBV20-1
D: -
CDR3: CSSWGNGYTF
DNA: TGCAGTTCGTGGGGGAATGGCTACACCTTC

J: TRBJ1-2
size: -
V: TRBV7-9
D: TRBD1
CDR3: CASSSGQGRYSGYTF
DNA: TGTGCCAGCAGCTCCGGACAGGGGAGATACTCTGGCTACACCTTC

J: TRBJ2-5
size: -
V: TRBV18
D: -
CDR3: CASSPGMEKKTQYF
DNA: TGTGCCAGCTCGCCGGGAATGGAAAAGAAGACCCAGTACTTC

J: TRBJ1-5
size: few
V: TRBV10-3
D: -
CDR3: CAARNSNQPQHF
DNA: TGTGCCGCCCGGAACAGCAATCAGCCCCAGCATTTT

J: TRBJ2-5
size: few
V: TRBV9
D: TRBD2
CDR3: CASSVGRTTSDPHQETQYF
DNA: TGTGCCAGCAGCGTGGGGCGGACGACTAGCGACCCCCATCAAGAGACCCAGTACTTC

J: TRBJ2-7
size: few
V: TRBV6-1
D: TRBD1
CDR3: CASSEILGQGFNEQYF
DNA: TGTGCCAGCAGTGAAATTCTTGGACAGGGTTTTAACGAGCAGTACTTC

J: TRBJ2-2
size: -
V: TRBV12-3/TRBV12-4
D: TRBD1
CDR3: CASSLYRGQNTGELVF
DNA: TGTGCCAGCAGTTTGTACAGGGGTCAGAACACCGGGGAGCTGGTTTTT

J: TRBJ1-6
size: few
V: TRBV20-1
D: -
CDR3: CSARDSALNLYNSPLHF
DNA: TGCAGTGCTAGAGATTCGGCCCTCAACCTTTATAATTCACCCCTCCACTTT

J: TRBJ2-2
size: many
V: TRBV28
D: -
CDR3: CASSYRVNTGELFF
DNA: TGTGCCAGCAGTTACAGGGTAAACACCGGGGAGCTGTTTTTT

J: TRBJ2-4
size: many
V: TRBV30
D: TRBD2
CDR3: CAWKKDGGSNIQYF
DNA: TGTGCCTGGAAGAAAGACGGGGGGTCAAACATTCAGTACTTC

J: TRBJ2-2
size: many
V: TRBV12-3/TRBV12-4
D: -
CDR3: CASRRGGSGTGELFF
DNA: TGTGCCAGCAGGCGAGGGGGTAGCGGCACCGGGGAGCTGTTTTTT

J: TRBJ1-1
size: -
V: TRBV20-1
D: -
CDR3: CSAPVGAMNTEAFF
DNA: TGCAGTGCTCCGGTCGGGGCCATGAACACTGAAGCTTTCTTT

J: TRBJ2-5
size: many
V: TRBV11-2
D: -
CDR3: CASSLRDPREETQYF
DNA: TGTGCCAGCAGCTTGAGGGACCCGAGAGAAGAGACCCAGTACTTC

J: TRBJ1-1
size: few
V: TRBV18
D: -
CDR3: CASSPQSSNTEAFF
DNA: TGTGCCAGCTCACCACAGTCTTCGAACACTGAAGCTTTCTTT

J: TRBJ2-5
size: many
V: TRBV5-8
D: -
CDR3: CASSLDGFDGGYF
DNA: TGTGCCAGCAGCTTGGATGGATTTGACGGTGGGTACTTC

J: TRBJ1-6
size: many
V: TRBV10-2
D: -
CDR3: CASSESGDRISPLHF
DNA: TGCGCCAGCAGTGAGTCTGGAGACCGAATATCACCCCTCCACTTT

J: TRBJ2-4
size: many
V: TRBV11-2
D: -
CDR3: CASSLLQAHIQYF
DNA: TGTGCCAGCAGCTTGCTGCAGGCCCACATTCAGTACTTC